This T cell receptor (beta chain) appears in the sequencing data of a study of shared T cell receptors in the human thymus. Method: immunoSEQ multiplex PCR; TCRdb's copy keeps in-frame clones and lacks some. The repertoire has fewer than 700,000 clones, around 89% of them found once; the top ten carry around 0.01%. The CDR3 consists of 19 residues. Trimming pared 0 bases from V and 2 bases from J, leaving 17 bases between. The germline V gene encodes CDR1 LGHNA and CDR2 YSLEER. Another study also made use of these data, one on human thymus T cells. Turning to that study: Resections removed during corrective heart surgery provided the thymus tissue used.

The receptor was isolated from a boy under two years old with a congenital heart defect. The chain carries TRBV4-3 and TRBJ2-6; D perhaps matches TRBD2 (6 bases). Input material: thymocytes. In DNA, the CDR3 is TGCGCCAGCAGCCAAGATAGGGAGGTCCAACGGGCTGGGGCCAACGTCCTGACTTTC. Translating gives CASSQDREVQRAGANVLTF.